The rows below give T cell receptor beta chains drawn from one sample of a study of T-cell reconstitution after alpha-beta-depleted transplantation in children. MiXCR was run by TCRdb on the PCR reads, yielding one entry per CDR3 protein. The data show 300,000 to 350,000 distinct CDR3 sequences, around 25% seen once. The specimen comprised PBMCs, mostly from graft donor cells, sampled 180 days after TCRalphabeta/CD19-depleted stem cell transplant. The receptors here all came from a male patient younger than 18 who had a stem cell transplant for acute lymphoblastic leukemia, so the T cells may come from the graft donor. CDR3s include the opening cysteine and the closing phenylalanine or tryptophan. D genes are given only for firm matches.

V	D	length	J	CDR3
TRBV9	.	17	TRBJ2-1	CASSVEWGARGWYEQFF
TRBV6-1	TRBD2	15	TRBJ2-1	CASSEGLAAHNEQFF
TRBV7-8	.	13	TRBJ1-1	CASSPQLNTEAFF
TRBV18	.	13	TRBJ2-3	CASSPVLTDTQYF
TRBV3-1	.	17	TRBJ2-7	CASSQVVWSSSSYEQYF
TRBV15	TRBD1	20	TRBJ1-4	CATSSLSGYPGGQARGKLFF
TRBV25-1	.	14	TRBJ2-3	CASSEYGSTDTQYF
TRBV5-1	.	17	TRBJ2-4	CASSLDGTLIAKNIQYF
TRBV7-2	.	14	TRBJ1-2	CASSLGGGAIDYTF
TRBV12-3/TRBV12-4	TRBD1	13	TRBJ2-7	CASSFWDRAGQYF
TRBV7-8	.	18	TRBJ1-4	CASSLAAGVLRTNEKLFF
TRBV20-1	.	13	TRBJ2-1	CSATKQNYNEQFF
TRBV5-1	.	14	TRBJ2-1	CASSPLNGGHEQFF
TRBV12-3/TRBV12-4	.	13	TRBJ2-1	CASSFLEVFGQFF
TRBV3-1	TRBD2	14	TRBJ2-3	CASSARLATDTQYF
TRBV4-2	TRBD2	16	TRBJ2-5	CASSQRLAGGQETQYF
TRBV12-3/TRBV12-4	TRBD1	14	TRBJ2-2	CASSSDRRSGELFF
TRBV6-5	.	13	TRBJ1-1	CASSFKGNTEAFF
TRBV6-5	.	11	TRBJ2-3	CASSDGSTQYF
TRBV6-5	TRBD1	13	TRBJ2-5	CASSYGQEETQYF
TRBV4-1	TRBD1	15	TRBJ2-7	CASSQVPGGIYEQYF
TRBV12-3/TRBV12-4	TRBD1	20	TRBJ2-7	CASSLGPPGQGFFLDDEQYF
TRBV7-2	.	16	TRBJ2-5	CASSLVGGPIQETQYF
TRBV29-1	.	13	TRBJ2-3	CSVGPRNTDTQYF
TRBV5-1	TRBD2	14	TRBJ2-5	CASSRLGGQETQYF
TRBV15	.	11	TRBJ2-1	CATSRNNEQFF
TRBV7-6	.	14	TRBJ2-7	CASSLFGATYEQYF
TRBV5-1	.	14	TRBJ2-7	CASSFRGPTYEQYF
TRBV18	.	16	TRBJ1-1	CASSPFSGHPSTEAFF
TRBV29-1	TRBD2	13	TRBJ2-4	CSVGTSGRNIQYF
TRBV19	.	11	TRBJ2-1	CASTVYNEQFF
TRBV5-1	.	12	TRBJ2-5	CASWGLQETQYF
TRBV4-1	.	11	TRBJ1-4	CASSQLKRVFF
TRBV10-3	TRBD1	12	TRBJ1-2	CAISYDRAGYTF
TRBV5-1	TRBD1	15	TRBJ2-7	CASSFDRGPSYEQYF
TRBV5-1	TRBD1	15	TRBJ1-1	CASSYGQARNTEAFF
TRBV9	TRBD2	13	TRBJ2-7	CASSAAGGHEQYF
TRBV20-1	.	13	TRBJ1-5	CSALEGHYQPQHF
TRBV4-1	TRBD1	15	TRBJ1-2	CASSQVGTGGYGYTF